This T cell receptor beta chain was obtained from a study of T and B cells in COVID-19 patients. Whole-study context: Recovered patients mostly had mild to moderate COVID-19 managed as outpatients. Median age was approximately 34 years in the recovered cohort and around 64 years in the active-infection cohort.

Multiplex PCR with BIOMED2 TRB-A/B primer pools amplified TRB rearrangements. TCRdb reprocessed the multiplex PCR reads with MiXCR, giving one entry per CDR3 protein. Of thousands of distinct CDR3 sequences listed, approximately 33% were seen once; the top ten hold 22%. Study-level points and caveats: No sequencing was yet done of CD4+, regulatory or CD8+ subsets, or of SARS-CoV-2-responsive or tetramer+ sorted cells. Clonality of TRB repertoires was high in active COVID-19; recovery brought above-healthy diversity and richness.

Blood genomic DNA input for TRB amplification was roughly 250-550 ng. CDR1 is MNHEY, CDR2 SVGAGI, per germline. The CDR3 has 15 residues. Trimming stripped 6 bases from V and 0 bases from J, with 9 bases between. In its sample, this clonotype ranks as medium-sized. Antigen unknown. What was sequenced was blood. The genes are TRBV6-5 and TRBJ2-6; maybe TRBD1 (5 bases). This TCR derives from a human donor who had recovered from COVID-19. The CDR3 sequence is CASRPGNSGANVLTF. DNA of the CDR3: TGTGCCAGCAGACCAGGGAACTCTGGGGCCAACGTCCTGACTTTC.